Listed here are 7 T cell receptor beta chains from one sample, sequenced in a study of regulatory T cells in long-lasting Graves disease. Time point meaning: newly diagnosed GD, antithyroid drugs for less than 3 months. PBMCs were the source of the RNA used for TCR sequencing. Building the TCR beta libraries relied on iRepertoire HTBI primers, and CDR3 regions underwent Arm-PCR. MiXCR was run by TCRdb on the multiplex PCR reads, yielding one entry per CDR3 protein. The sample records about 440,000 distinct CDR3 sequences, under 15% being singletons. In addition, the sample was reused for a study of T cells in Graves' hyperthyroidism and ophthalmopathy.

The specimen was peripheral blood mononuclear cells (PBMCs), collected at new diagnosis, from a patient treated with antithyroid drugs. Receptors originate from a woman aged 25-40 years with Graves disease.

A few counts support this clonotype. The chain couples TRBV27 to TRBJ2-7; TRBD1 aligns across 11 bases. This CDR3 comprises 15 residues. J lost 2 bases, V lost 5 bases, and 5 bases had no gene match. Germline assignment: CDR1 MNHEY and CDR2 SMNVEV (reference sequence). CDR3 sequence reads: CASSPADRGPYEQYF. The CDR3 DNA follows: TGTGCCAGCAGTCCTGCGGACAGGGGGCCCTACGAGCAGTACTTC.

The sample holds many counts of this clonotype. The J gene is TRBJ1-2, the V gene TRBV28; D is ambiguous. CDR3 size: 16 residues. V was trimmed by 5 bases and J by 0 bases, leaving 16 bases between them. Germline CDR1 reads MDHEN; CDR2 reads SYDVKM. CDR3 residues: CASSPPLSSANYGYTF. For the CDR3, the DNA is TGTGCCAGCAGTCCTCCCCTTTCCAGTGCTAACTATGGCTACACCTTC.

This clonotype was seen a handful of times. The rearrangement links TRBV6-2 or TRBV6-3 to TRBJ2-1, with TRBD2 matching over 7 bases. Germline CDR1 and CDR2: MNHEY and SVGEGT. The V gene end was trimmed by 6 bases and the J gene end by 3 bases; junction bases not matched to a gene: 5. CDR3 size: 14 residues. CDR3 sequence: CASRTSYSYNEQFF. CDR3 DNA sequence: TGTGCCAGCAGGACTAGCTATAGCTACAATGAGCAGTTCTTC.

The gene calls are TRBV6-2 or TRBV6-3 and TRBJ2-3, with a weak D call TRBD1 (5 bases). This CDR3 is built from 16 residues. The V and J ends lost 0 bases and 6 bases respectively, with 16 bases between them. CDR1 is MNHEY and CDR2 is SVGEGT in the germline V gene. CDR3 protein: CASSYSGAWGMDTQYF. The CDR3, as DNA: TGTGCCAGCAGTTACTCAGGGGCGTGGGGAATGGATACGCAGTATTTT.

J is TRBJ2-2 and V is TRBV9; no clear D gene. Germline V gene sequence: CDR1 SGDLS, CDR2 YYNGEE. Trimming took off 2 bases at V and 1 base at J, with 9 bases between the two ends. The CDR3 sequence is 15 residues long. For the CDR3, the DNA is TGTGCCAGCAGCGTCGTTTCCCAGAACACCGGGGAGCTGTTTTTT. Translation gives CASSVVSQNTGELFF.

This clonotype was seen at least ten times. The chain carries TRBV20-1 and TRBJ1-2; possible D gene TRBD1, 5 bases. CDR1 and CDR2 from the germline V gene are DFQATT and SNEGSKA (reference sequence). The V end lost 1 base, the J end lost 0 bases, and 6 bases lay between the germline ends. The CDR3 contains 13 residues. The CDR3 DNA sequence: TGCAGTGCTAGAGGGGACGCTAACTATGGCTACACCTTC. Translated, it gives CSARGDANYGYTF.

This clonotype was recorded many times. The genes are TRBV3-1 and TRBJ2-7, with TRBD2 matching over 10 bases. This CDR3 spans 16 amino acids. The germline CDR1 and CDR2 sequences are LGHDT and YNNKEL (reference sequence). J was trimmed by 3 bases and V by 0 bases; bases with no gene match: 5. The CDR3 nucleotides are TGTGCCAGCAGCCAAGATCAGCGGGAGGGCGGCTACGAGCAGTACTTC. Translating it yields CASSQDQREGGYEQYF.